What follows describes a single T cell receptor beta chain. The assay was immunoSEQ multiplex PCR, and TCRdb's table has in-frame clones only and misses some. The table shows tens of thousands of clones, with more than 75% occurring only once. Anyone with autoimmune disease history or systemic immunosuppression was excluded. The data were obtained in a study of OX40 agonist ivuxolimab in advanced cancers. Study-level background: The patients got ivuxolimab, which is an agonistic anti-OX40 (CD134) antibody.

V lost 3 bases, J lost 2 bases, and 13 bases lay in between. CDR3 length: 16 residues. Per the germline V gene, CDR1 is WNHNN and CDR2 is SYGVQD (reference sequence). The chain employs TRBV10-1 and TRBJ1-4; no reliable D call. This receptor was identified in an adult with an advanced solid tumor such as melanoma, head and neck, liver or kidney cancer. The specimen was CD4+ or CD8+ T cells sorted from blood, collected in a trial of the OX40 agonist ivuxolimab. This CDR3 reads CASSEGIGSTNEKLFF. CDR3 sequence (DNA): TGCGCCAGCAGTGAAGGAATAGGGAGCACTAATGAAAAACTGTTTTTT.